A selection of T cell receptor beta chains follows, all from one sample in a study of cytomegalovirus exposure and HLA in healthy donors. Only in-frame clones appear in the TCRdb table, and some are missing; sequencing was by immunoSEQ multiplex PCR. This sample has 200,000 or so clones, with approximately 70% found just once. Sequenced: PBMCs. All receptors derive from a man aged 35 to 55 in good health and CMV-seropositive. The CDR3 runs from the conserved cysteine through the conserved F or W. A D gene is named only where the DNA matches it firmly. Size values are once, few and many counts, or a class for expanded clones, and some rows have none.

cdr3_nt cdr3_aa v_call d_call j_call clone_size cdr3_length
TGTGCCAGCAGTGCGACTAGCGGCTCCTACAATGAGCAGTTCTTC CASSATSGSYNEQFF TRBV2 TRBD2 TRBJ2-1 NA 15
TGTGCCAGCAGTTACTCCCCGGAGACTAACTATGGCTACACCTTC CASSYSPETNYGYTF TRBV6-5 NA TRBJ1-2 NA 15
TGTGCCAGCAGCTTGGGGGCCCTGAGGGTTCGGCCCCAGCATTTT CASSLGALRVRPQHF TRBV5-8 NA TRBJ1-5 once 15
TGCGCCAGCAGTGAGGAACAGGGCCCTAGCACAGATACGCAGTATTTT CASSEEQGPSTDTQYF TRBV10-1 NA TRBJ2-3 NA 16
TGTGCCAGCAGCTTGGGGGGGGGAGGATACGAAAAACTGTTTTTT CASSLGGGGYEKLFF TRBV5-6 NA TRBJ1-4 NA 15
TGTGCCAGCTCACCAAGGGGACAGGGGGAAGTCGAGCAGTACTTC CASSPRGQGEVEQYF TRBV18 TRBD1 TRBJ2-7 NA 15
TGTGCCAGCAGCTTATCAACAGGGAAGTTTGGCACAGATACGCAGTATTTT CASSLSTGKFGTDTQYF TRBV11-3 NA TRBJ2-3 few 17
TGTGCCAGCAGCTTGTCCGGCTCCTATAATTCACCCCTCCACTTT CASSLSGSYNSPLHF TRBV5-5 NA TRBJ1-6 NA 15
TGTGCCAGCAGCCGGGACAGGACGAGCTCCTACGAGCAGTACTTC CASSRDRTSSYEQYF TRBV7-2 TRBD1 TRBJ2-7 NA 15
TGCGCCAGCAGTGAGTCGGGCAGGGCCAGCGAGCAGTACTTC CASSESGRASEQYF TRBV10-1 NA TRBJ2-7 NA 14
TGCGCCAGCAGCTCGGCCGATGGGCGGGATGGCTACACCTTC CASSSADGRDGYTF TRBV5-1 NA TRBJ1-2 NA 14
TGTGCTAGTGGTTTGAGGGGCCGACAGGGGCCCCAATACGAGCAGTACTTC CASGLRGRQGPQYEQYF TRBV12-5 TRBD1 TRBJ2-7 few 17
TGTGCCAGCAGTTTGTTCGCCGCGTCCTACGAGCAGTACTTC CASSLFAASYEQYF TRBV27 NA TRBJ2-7 NA 14